This TCR beta chain came from a study of regulatory T cells in long-lasting Graves disease (dated by TCRdb to about 2021). In terms of the full investigation: Newly diagnosed Graves' disease patients had taken antithyroid drugs for less than 3 months. This study used TCR sequencing and RNA sequencing of peripheral blood to compare persistent Graves' disease patients against newly diagnosed Graves' disease patients. The study was conducted in China and was registered as a clinical trial. A total of around 35 samples underwent TCR sequencing, from around 13 patients with persistent Graves' disease and around 20 patients with newly diagnosed Graves' disease. Results the study describes overall, beyond this receptor: The authors noted that the small sample size was a limitation that may lower accuracy. TRBV28, TRBJ1-2 and TRBJ2-5 were preferentially used in persistent disease, while TRBV20-1 and TRBJ2-1 were favored in newly diagnosed disease. Persistent patients shared more public clonotypes among themselves (around 2,800) than newly diagnosed patients did (over 900). The study examined only peripheral blood because the primary lesion, thyroid tissue, could not be accessed. Sequencing and analysis were restricted to the TCR beta chain. Lower TCR Shannon entropy and fewer highly expanded clones were observed in persistent Graves' disease patients than in newly diagnosed patients, which suggested clonal expansion.

The CDR3 has 14 amino acids, counting the end cysteine and phenylalanine. Only the CDR3 DNA stays, 42 bases, in frame from base 1. The germline V gene (reference sequence) supplies CDR1 WNHNN and CDR2 SYGVQD. Germline trimming amounts to 2 bases on V and 2 bases on J, with 2 as the count of junction bases outside the gene matches. This clonotype was counted ten times or more. The specificity of this receptor is unknown. The input lacks base qualities; no much larger clone sits a single base away. The sample's time point label, in plain terms: newly diagnosed GD, antithyroid drugs for less than 3 months. RNA was extracted from PBMCs in TRIzol for both TCR sequencing and RNA sequencing. Graves' disease was diagnosed according to American Thyroid Association guidelines. Recruitment of patients was carried out at an endocrinology department in Xi'an, China. Each patient gave approximately 9 milliliters of peripheral blood, collected in an EDTA anticoagulant tube. PBMCs were isolated by Ficoll Paque Plus density gradient separation without further T cell sorting. An Agilent 2100 Bioanalyzer and agarose gel were used to check RNA quality, while a NanoDrop 2000 measured RNA concentration.

The library was made by multiplex PCR. Sequencer: Illumina HiSeq 4000. TCR beta libraries were built with iRepertoire HTBI primers and Arm-PCR amplification of CDR3 regions. Before sequencing, the PCR products underwent gel purification. The paper's processing steps were these. Gene usage analysis of CDR3 amino acid clonotypes used the 62 TRBV and 12 to 15 TRBJ segments found across samples. COPE and FqMerger were used to merge filtered high-quality paired reads into contigs. BLAST was used to align contigs to IMGT TRBV, TRBD and TRBJ reference genes, and CDR3 was defined according to IMGT. Clonotypes above 0.1% frequency were classified as highly expanded clones. Shannon entropy served as the measure of repertoire diversity, while the Gini coefficient captured V-J evenness. A clonotype was considered public if more than one individual shared it. The public reads were quality trimmed at Q25 with fastp and then assembled into clones with MiXCR by TCRdb, keeping productive beta chains. Records with the same CDR3 protein are collapsed into one entry carrying the most frequent genes and DNA. The V and J calls here are based on TCRdb, not the publication. The sample table contains hundreds of thousands of distinct CDR3 sequences; only one count was recorded for approximately 13% of them. Roughly 9.7% of the sample comes from the top ten.

These data were also filed under a second study, of T cells in Graves' hyperthyroidism and ophthalmopathy. In that second paper, the authors write: Graves' hyperthyroidism was defined as stable when no progression to ophthalmopathy occurred over 18 months of follow-up. The hyperthyroidism patients were between 18 and 65 years old and newly diagnosed, with a disease duration of less than 2 months. Any patient with an uncontrolled infection, another autoimmune disease, pregnancy or lactation was excluded. Diagnoses were based on clinical symptoms, serum thyroxine and TRAb, thyroid ultrasound and orbital computed tomography. The first round of RT-PCR for the TCR CDR3 was performed with the HTBI primer set and the Qiagen OneStep RT-PCR kit. Blood samples also contained most of the expanded thyroid clonotypes (frequency above 0.001), which suggests that blood repertoires may reflect thyroid immune responses. A model built on a 13 V-J signature distinguished ophthalmopathy from stable hyperthyroidism, reaching approximately 89% sensitivity and 81.08% specificity in cross-validation and 80%/75% in testing. During validation, the model predicted progression to ophthalmopathy a median of about 6.3 months ahead of onset, with approximately 71% sensitivity and 72.22% specificity. To identify distinguishing TCR V-J signatures, a discovery cohort of about a hundred patients was used, comprising 43 with Graves' ophthalmopathy and around 60 with stable Graves' hyperthyroidism. Prospective prediction of ophthalmopathy was tested in an independent validation cohort consisting of roughly 19 hyperthyroidism patients and 15 to 17 patients who later progressed to ophthalmopathy. The 100 discovery patients were divided at random into training and test sets in a 7:3 ratio. In addition, the study compared T-cell repertoires in thyroid tissue and in blood from roughly six Graves' hyperthyroidism patients. After sampling, hyperthyroidism patients received methimazole starting at 30 mg daily, and ophthalmopathy patients received high-dose intravenous methylprednisolone. Libraries were constructed in a second round of multiplex PCR, after which size selection and purification were carried out. Sequencing of the libraries was done on an Illumina HiSeq2000 using paired-end 100 bp reads. SOAPnuke was used to process the raw data, removing reads that contained adapters or uncalled bases, had a mean Phred below 15, or lacked an exact match to the constant primer or identifier. High-quality paired reads were merged using COPE v1.2.5, and each unique nucleotide sequence was defined as a clonotype. MiTCR v1.1 was used to align the clonotypes against IMGT TRBV, TRBD and TRBJ reference segments. The analysis included only V-J combinations with a frequency above 0.0001, which together covered 99.2% of the repertoires. The TCS score was defined as the ratio of F50 (clonal expansion) to E x V (chaos), calculated using BLOSUM62-based TCRdist between CDR3 peptides within each V-J. Welch's t-statistics and random forest reduced 500 to 550 V-J features to 10 to 15, which were used in a naive Bayes classifier (R e1071). Sample size was not statistically predetermined, and investigators were not blinded to group allocation. The paper reports TCR Vbeta CDR3 sequencing of 135 peripheral blood samples: around 45 ophthalmopathy, fewer than 80 hyperthyroidism and approximately 17 progressor patients.

The receptor comes from a man aged 30-40 years with Graves disease. Donor details come from another sample of the same person, matched by shared clones. This specimen was peripheral blood mononuclear cells (PBMCs), taken at new diagnosis, from a patient treated with antithyroid drugs. Here the chain combines TRBV10-1 and TRBJ2-7; TRBD2 matches 8 bases in the middle. The bases are TGCGCCAGCAGTGAGCAGCGGGAGACCTACGAGCAGTACTTC. Translated, this is CASSEQRETYEQYF.